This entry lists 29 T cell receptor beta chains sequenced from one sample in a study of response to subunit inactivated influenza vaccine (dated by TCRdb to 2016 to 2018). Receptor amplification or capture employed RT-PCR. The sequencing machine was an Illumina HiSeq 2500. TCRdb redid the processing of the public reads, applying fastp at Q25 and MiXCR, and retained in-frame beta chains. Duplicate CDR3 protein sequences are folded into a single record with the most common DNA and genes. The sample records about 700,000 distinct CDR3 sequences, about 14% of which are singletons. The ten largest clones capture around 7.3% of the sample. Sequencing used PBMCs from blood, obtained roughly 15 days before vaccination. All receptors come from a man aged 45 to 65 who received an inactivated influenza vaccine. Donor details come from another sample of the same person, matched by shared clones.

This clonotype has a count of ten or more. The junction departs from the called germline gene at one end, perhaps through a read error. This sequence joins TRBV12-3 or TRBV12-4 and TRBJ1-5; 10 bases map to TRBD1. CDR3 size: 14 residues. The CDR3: CASSLTGGGQPQHF. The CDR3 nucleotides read TGCGCCAGCAGCTTGACAGGGGGCGGTCAGCCCCAGCATTTT.

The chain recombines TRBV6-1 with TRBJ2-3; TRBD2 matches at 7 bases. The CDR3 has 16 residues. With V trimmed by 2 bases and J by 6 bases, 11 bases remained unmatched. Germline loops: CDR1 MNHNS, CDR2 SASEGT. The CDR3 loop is CASSESPLAAGDTQYF. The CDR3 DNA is TGTGCCAGCAGTGAATCCCCCCTAGCGGCTGGGGATACGCAGTATTTT.

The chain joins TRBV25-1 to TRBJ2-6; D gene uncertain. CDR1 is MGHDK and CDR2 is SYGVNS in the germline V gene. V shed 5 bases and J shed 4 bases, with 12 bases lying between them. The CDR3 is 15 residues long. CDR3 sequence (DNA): TGTGCCAGCAGTTTTTGGGTGGGGGGGGCCAACGTCCTGACTTTC. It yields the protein CASSFWVGGANVLTF.

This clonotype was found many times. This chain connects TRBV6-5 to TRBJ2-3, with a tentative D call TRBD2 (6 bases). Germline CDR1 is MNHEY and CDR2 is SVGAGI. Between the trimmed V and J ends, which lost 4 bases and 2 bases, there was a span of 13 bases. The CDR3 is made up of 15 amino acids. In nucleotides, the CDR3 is TGTGCCAGCAGTTTGGGACTTACAATCACAGATACGCAGTATTTT. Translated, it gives CASSLGLTITDTQYF.

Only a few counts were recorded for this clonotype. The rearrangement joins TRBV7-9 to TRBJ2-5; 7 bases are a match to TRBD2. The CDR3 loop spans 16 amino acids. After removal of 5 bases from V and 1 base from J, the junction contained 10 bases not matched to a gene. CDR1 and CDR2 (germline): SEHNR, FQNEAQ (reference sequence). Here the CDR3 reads CASSPFGGGPQETQYF. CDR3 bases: TGTGCCAGCAGCCCCTTTGGCGGGGGTCCCCAAGAGACCCAGTACTTC.

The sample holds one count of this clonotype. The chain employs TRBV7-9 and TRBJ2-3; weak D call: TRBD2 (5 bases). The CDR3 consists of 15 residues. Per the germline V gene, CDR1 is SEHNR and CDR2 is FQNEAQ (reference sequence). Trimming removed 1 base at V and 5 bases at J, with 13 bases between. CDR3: CASSLDGLALDTQYF. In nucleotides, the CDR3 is TGTGCCAGCAGCTTAGACGGACTCGCACTAGATACGCAGTATTTT.

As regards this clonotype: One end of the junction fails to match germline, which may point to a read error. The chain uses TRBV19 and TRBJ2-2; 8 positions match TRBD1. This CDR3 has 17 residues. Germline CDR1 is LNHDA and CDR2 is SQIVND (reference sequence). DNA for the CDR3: TGTGCCAGTAGTATTCTGGGCAGGGGGCTGGGCACCGGGGAGCTGCTTTTT. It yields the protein CASSILGRGLGTGELLF. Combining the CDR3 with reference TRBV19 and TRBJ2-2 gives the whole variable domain DGGITQSPKYLFRKEGQNVTLSCEQNLNHDAMYWYRQDPGQGLRLIYYSQIVNDFQKGDIAEGYSVSREKKESFPLTVTSAQKNPTAFYLCASSILGRGLGTGELLFGEGSRLTVL.

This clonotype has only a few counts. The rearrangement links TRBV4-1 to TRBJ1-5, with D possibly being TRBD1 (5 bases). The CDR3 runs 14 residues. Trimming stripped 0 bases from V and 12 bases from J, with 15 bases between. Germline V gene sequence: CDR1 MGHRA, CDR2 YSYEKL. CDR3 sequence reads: CASSQEATTVLQHF. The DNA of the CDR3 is TGCGCCAGCAGCCAAGAAGCCACGACAGTTCTCCAGCATTTT.

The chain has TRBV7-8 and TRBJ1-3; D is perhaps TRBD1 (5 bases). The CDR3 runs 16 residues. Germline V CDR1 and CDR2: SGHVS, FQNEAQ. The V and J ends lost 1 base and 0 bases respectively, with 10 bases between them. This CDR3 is CASSLVATASGNTIYF. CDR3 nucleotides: TGTGCCAGCAGCTTAGTTGCGACAGCCTCTGGAAACACCATATATTTT.

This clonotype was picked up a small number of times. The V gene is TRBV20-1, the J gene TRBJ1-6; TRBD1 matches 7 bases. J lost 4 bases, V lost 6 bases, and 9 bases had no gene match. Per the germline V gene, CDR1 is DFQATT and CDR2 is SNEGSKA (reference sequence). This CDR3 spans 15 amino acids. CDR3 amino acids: CSATDRSIYNSPLHF. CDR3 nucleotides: TGCAGTGCAACGGACAGGAGCATATATAATTCACCCCTCCACTTT.

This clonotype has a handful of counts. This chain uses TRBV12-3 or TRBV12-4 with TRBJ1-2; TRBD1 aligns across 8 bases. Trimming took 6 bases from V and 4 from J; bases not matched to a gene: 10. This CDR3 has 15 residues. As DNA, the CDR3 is TGTGCCAGCAGGTCCGGGGGACAGGCGGTCTATGGCTACACCTTC. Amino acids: CASRSGGQAVYGYTF.

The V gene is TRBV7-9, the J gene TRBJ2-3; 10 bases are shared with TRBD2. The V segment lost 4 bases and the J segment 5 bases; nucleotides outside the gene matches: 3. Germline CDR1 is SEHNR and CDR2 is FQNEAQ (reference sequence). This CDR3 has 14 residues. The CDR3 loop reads CASSSSGRGDTQYF. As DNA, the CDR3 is TGTGCCAGCAGCTCTAGCGGGAGAGGAGATACGCAGTATTTT.

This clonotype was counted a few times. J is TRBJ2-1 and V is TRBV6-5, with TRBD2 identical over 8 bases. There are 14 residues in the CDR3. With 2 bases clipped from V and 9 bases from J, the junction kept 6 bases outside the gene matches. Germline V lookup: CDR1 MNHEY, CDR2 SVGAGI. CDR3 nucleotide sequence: TGTGCCAGCAGTTACCAGCGGGAGAAAAGTGAGCAGTTCTTC. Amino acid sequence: CASSYQREKSEQFF.

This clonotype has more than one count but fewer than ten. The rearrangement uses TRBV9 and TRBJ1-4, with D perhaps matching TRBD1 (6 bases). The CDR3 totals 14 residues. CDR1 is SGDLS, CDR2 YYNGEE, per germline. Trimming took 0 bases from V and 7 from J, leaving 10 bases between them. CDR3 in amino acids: CASSVDGRGEKLFF. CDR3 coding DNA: TGTGCCAGCAGCGTAGACGGCAGGGGTGAAAAACTGTTTTTT.

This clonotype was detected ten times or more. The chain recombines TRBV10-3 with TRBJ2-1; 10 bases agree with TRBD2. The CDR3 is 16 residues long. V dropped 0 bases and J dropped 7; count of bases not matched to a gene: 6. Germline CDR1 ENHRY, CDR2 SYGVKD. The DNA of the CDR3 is TGTGCCATCAGTGAGTCGGGTAGCGGGGGGTCGAATGAGCAGTTCTTC. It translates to CAISESGSGGSNEQFF.

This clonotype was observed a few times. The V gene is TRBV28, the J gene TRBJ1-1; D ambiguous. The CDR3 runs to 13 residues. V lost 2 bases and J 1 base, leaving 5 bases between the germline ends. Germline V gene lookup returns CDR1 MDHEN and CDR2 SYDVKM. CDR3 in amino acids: CASSLPANTEAFF. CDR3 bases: TGTGCCAGCAGTTTACCCGCGAACACTGAAGCTTTCTTT.

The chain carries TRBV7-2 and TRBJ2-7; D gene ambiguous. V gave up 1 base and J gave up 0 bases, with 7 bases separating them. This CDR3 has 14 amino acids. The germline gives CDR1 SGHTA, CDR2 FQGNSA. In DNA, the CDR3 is TGTGCCAGCAGCTTAGGTGACTTCTCCTACGAGCAGTACTTC. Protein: CASSLGDFSYEQYF.

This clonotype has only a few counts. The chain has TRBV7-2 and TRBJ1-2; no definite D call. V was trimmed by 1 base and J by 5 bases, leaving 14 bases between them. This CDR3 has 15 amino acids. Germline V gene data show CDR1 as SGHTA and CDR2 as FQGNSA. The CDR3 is CASSLVSGGPYGYTF. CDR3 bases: TGTGCCAGCAGCTTAGTGTCGGGCGGACCATATGGCTACACCTTC.

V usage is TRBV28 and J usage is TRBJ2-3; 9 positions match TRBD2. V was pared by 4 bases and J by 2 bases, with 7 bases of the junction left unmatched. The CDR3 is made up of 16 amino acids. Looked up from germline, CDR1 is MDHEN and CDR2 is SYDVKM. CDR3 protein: CASSSGSGRLTDTQYF. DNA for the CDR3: TGTGCCAGCAGTTCCGGGAGCGGGAGGCTCACAGATACGCAGTATTTT.

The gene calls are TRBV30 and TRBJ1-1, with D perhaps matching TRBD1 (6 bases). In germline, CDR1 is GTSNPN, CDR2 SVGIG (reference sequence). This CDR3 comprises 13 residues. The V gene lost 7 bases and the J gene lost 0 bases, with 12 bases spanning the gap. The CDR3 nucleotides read TGTGCCTCGAACAGGGACATGAACACTGAAGCTTTCTTT. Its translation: CASNRDMNTEAFF.

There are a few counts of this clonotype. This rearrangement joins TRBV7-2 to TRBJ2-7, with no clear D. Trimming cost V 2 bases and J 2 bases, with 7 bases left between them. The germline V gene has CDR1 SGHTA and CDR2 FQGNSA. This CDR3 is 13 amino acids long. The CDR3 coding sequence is TGTGCCAGCAGCTTATTCCAGGCCTACGAGCAGTACTTC. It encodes CASSLFQAYEQYF.

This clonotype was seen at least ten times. The CDR3 sequence: CASSPDRGREQPQHF. DNA of the CDR3: TGTGCCAGCAGCCCGGACAGGGGGCGGGAGCAGCCCCAGCATTTT. V gene TRBV7-2 combines with J gene TRBJ1-5; 11 positions agree with TRBD1. The CDR3 sequence is 15 residues long. Germline V CDR1 and CDR2: SGHTA, FQGNSA. With V trimmed by 5 bases and J by 7 bases, 7 bases remained unmatched.

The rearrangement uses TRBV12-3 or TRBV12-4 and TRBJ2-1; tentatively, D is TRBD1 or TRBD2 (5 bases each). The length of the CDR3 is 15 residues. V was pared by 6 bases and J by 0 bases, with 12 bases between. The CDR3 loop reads CASRGTANSYNEQFF. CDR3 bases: TGTGCCAGCAGAGGGACGGCCAACTCCTACAATGAGCAGTTCTTC.

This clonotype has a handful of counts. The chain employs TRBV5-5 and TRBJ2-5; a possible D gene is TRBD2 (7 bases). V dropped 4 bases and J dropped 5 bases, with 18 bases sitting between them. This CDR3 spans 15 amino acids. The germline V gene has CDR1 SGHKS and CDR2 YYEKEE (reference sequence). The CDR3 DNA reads TGTGCCAGCAGCATCACGGGGGGCCGGTGGGAGACCCAGTACTTC. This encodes CASSITGGRWETQYF.

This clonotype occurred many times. The CDR3 DNA reads TGCAGCGTTCTTCTGACTAGCGCCTACAATGAGCAGTTCTTC. This gives the protein CSVLLTSAYNEQFF. This chain joins TRBV29-1 and TRBJ2-1, with 8 positions matching TRBD2. Germline V lookup: CDR1 SQVTM, CDR2 ANQGSEA. Trimming took 5 bases from V and 2 from J; bases not matched to a gene: 5. The CDR3 has 14 amino acids.

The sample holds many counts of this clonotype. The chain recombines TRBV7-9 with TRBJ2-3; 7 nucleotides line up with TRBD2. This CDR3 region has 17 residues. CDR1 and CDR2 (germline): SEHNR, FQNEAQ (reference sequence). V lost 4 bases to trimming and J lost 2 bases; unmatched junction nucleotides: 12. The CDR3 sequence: CASSSRGGLGATDTQYF. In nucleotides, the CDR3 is TGTGCCAGCAGCTCTCGCGGCGGACTAGGGGCCACAGATACGCAGTATTTT.

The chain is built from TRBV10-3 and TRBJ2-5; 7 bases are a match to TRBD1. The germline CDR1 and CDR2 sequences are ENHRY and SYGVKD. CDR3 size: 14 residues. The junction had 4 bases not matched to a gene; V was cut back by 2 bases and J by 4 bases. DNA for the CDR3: TGTGCCATCAGTGAGGACAGGGTTGGAGAGACCCAGTACTTC. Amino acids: CAISEDRVGETQYF.

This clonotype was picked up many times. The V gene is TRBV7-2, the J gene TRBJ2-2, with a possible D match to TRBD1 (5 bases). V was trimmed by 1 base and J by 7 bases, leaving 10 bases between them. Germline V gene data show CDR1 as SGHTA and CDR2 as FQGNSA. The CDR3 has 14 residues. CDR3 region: CASSLVYRGGELFF. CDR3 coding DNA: TGTGCCAGCAGCTTAGTCTATAGGGGCGGGGAGCTGTTTTTT.

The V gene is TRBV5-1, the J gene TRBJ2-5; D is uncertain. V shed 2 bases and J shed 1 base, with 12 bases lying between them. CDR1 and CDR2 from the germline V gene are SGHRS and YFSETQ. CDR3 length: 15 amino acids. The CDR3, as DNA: TGCGCCAGCAGCTTTACGCCTCAAAGCCAAGAGACCCAGTACTTC. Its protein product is CASSFTPQSQETQYF.